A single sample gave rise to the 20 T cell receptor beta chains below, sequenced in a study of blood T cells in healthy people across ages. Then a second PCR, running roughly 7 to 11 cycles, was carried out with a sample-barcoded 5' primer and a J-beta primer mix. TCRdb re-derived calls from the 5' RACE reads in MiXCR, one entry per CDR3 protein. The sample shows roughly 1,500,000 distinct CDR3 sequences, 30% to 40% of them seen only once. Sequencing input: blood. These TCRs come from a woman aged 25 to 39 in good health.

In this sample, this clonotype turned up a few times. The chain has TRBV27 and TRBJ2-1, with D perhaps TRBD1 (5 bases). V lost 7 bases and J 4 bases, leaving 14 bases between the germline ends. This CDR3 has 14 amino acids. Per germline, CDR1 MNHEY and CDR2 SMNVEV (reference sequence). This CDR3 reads CASTTGPGYNEQFF. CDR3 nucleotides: TGTGCCAGCACCACAGGCCCAGGGTACAATGAGCAGTTCTTC.

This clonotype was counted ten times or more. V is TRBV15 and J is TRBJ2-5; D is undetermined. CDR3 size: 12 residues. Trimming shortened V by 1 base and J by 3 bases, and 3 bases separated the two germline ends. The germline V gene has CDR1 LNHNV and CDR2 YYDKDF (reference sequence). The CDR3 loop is CATSRAEETQYF. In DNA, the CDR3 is TGTGCCACCAGCAGAGCGGAAGAGACCCAGTACTTC.

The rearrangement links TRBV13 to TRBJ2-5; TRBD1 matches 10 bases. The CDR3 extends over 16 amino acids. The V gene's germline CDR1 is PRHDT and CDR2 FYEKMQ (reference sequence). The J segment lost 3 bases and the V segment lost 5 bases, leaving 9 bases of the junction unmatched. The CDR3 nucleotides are TGTGCCAGCAGCCTGACCGGGACAGGGGTAAAAGAGACCCAGTACTTC. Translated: CASSLTGTGVKETQYF.

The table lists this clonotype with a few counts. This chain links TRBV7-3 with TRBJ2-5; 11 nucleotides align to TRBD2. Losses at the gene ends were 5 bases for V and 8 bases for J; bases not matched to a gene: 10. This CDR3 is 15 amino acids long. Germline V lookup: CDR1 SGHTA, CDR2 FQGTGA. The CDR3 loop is CASSPDGTSGGTQYF. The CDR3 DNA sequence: TGTGCCAGCAGCCCAGACGGGACTAGCGGAGGAACCCAGTACTTC.

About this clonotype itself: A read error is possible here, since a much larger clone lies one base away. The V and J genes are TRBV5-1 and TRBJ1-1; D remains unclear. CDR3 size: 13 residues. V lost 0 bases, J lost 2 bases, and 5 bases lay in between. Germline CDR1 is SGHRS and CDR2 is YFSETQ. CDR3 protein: CASSLADNTEAFF. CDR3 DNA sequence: TGCGCCAGCAGCTTGGCCGATAACACTGAAGCTTTCTTT.

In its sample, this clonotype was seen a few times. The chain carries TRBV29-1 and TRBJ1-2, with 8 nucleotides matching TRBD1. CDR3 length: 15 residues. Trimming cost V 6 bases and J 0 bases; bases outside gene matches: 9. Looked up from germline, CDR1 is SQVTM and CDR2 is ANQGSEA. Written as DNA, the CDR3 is TGCAGCGTCACCGTGGGACAGGCAACTAACTATGGCTACACCTTC. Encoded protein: CSVTVGQATNYGYTF.

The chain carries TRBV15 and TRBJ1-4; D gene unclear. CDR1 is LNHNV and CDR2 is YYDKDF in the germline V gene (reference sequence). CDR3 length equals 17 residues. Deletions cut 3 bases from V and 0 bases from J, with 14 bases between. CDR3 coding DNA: TGTGCCACCAGCAGCTCGGGAGGAGCTGCAACTAATGAAAAACTGTTTTTT. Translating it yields CATSSSGGAATNEKLFF.

In DNA form, the CDR3 reads TGTGCCAGCAGGCGGGACTCTTTAAAGAATGAGCAGTTCTTC. Translating it yields CASRRDSLKNEQFF. This chain joins TRBV28 and TRBJ2-1; tentative D call: TRBD2 (6 bases). CDR3 size: 14 residues. V lost 6 bases and J lost 7, with 16 bases in between. Germline V gene data show CDR1 as MDHEN and CDR2 as SYDVKM.

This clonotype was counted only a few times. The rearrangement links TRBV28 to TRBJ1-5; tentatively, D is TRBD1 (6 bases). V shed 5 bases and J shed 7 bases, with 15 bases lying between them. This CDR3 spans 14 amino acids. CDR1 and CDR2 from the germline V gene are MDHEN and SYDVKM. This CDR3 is CASSPRQVGQPQHF. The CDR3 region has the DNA TGTGCCAGCAGTCCCCGACAGGTGGGACAGCCCCAGCATTTT.

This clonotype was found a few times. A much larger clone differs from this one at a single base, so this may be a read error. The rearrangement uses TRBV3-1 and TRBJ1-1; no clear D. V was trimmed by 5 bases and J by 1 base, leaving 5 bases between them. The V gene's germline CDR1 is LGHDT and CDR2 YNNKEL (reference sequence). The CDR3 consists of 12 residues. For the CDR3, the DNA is TGTGCCAGCAGCATGGGGAACACTGAAGCTTTCTTT. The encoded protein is CASSMGNTEAFF.

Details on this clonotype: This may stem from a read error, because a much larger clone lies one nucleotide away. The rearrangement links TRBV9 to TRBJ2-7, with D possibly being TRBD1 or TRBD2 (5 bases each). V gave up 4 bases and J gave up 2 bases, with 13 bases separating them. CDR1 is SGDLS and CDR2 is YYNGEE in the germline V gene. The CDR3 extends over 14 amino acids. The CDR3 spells CASSFRDGPYEQYF. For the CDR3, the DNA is TGTGCCAGCAGCTTCCGGGACGGACCCTACGAGCAGTACTTC. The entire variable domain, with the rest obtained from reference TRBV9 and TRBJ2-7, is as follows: DSGVTQTPKHLITATGQRVTLRCSPRSGDLSVYWYQQSLDQGLQFLIQYYNGEERAKGNILERFSAQQFPDLHSELNLSSLELGDSALYFCASSFRDGPYEQYFGPGTRLTVT.

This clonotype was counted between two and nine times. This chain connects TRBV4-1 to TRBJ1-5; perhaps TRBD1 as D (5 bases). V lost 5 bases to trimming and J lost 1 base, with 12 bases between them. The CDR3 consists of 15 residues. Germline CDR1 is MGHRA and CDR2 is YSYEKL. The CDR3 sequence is CASSLNRDSNQPQHF. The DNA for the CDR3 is TGCGCCAGCAGCTTAAACCGGGACAGCAATCAGCCCCAGCATTTT.

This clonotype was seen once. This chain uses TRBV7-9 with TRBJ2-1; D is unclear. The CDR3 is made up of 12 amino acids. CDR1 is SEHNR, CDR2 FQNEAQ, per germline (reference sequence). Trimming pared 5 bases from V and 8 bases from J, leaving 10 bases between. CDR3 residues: CASSPRNDEQFF. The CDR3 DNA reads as TGTGCCAGCAGCCCACGGAACGATGAGCAGTTCTTC.

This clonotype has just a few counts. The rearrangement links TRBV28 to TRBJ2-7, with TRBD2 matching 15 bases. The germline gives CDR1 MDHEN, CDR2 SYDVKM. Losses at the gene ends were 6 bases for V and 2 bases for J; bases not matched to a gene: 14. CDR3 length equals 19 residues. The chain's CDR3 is CASRPATGTSGRLTYEQYF. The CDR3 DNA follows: TGTGCCAGCAGACCCGCCACCGGGACTAGCGGGAGGCTCACCTACGAGCAGTACTTC.

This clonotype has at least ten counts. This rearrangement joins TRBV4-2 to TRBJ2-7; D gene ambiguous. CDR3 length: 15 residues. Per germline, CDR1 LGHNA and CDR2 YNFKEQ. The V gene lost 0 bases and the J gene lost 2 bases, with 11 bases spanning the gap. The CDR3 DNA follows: TGTGCCAGCAGCCAAGATTTGGACGGTACCTACGAGCAGTACTTC. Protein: CASSQDLDGTYEQYF.

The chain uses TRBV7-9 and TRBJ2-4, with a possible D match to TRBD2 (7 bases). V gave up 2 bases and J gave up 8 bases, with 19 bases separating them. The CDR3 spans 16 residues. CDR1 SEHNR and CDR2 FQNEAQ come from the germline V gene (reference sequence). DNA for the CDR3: TGTGCCAGCAGCTTAACGGGAGGACAGATGATGGACATTCAGTACTTC. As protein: CASSLTGGQMMDIQYF.

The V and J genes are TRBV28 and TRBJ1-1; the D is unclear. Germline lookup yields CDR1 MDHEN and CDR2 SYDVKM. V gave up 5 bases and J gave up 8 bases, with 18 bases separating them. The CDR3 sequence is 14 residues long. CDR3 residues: CASSPQWAPREAFF. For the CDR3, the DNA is TGTGCCAGCAGTCCCCAGTGGGCCCCCCGGGAAGCTTTCTTT.

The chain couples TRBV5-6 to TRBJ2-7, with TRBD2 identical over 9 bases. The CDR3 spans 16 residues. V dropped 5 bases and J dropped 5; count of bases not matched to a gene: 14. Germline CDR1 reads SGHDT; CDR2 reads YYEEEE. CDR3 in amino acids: CASRRYSSGTVHEQYF. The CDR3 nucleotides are TGTGCCAGCAGGCGCTATTCTAGCGGGACGGTTCACGAGCAGTACTTC.

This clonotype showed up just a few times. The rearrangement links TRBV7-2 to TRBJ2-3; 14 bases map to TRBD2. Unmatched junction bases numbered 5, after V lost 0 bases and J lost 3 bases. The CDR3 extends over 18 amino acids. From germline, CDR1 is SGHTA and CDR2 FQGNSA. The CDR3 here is CASSLARTSGGRTDTQYF. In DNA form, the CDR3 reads TGTGCCAGCAGCTTAGCCAGGACTAGCGGGGGGCGAACAGATACGCAGTATTTT.

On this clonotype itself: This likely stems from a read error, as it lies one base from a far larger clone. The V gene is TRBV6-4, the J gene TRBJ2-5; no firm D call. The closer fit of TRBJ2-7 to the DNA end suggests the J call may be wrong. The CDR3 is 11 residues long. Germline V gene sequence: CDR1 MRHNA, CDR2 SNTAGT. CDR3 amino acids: CASSPLHEQYF. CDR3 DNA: TGTGCCAGCAGTCCCCTCCACGAGCAGTACTTC.